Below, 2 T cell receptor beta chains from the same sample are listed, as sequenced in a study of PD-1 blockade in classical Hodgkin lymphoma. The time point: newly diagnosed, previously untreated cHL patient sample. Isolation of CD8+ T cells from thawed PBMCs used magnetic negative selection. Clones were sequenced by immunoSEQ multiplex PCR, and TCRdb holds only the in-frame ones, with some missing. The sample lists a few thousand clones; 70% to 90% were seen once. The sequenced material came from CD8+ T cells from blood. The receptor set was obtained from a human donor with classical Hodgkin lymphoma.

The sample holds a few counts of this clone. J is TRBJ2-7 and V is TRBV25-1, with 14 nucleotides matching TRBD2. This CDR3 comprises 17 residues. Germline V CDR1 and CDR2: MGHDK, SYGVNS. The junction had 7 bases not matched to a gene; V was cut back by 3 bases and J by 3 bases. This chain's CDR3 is CASSEEGLAGEGYEQYF. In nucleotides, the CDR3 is TGTGCCAGCAGTGAGGAGGGACTAGCGGGAGAGGGCTACGAGCAGTACTTC.

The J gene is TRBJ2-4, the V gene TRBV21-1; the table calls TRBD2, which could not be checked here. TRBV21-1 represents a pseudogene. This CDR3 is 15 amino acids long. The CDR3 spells CASSPRRGAKNIQYF. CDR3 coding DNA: TGTGCCAGCAGCCCGAGGCGGGGAGCCAAAAACATTCAGTACTTC.